A selection of T cell receptor beta chains follows, all from one sample in a study of blood T cells in healthy people across ages. TCRdb processed the 5' RACE reads anew with MiXCR; each CDR3 protein has one entry. The table includes about 1.4 million distinct CDR3 sequences, roughly 60% detected once. Specimen: blood. Source of these receptors: a man younger than 35 in good health. Each CDR3 is given with its conserved first and last residue. The D gene is left open where the match is weak. Expanded clones get a size class; other rows say once, few or many, or leave the size out.

V	size	length	D	J	CDR3	DNA
TRBV2	NA	15	NA	TRBJ1-2	CASSELGDTGHGYTF	TGTGCCAGCAGTGAACTGGGGGACACAGGGCATGGCTACACCTTC
TRBV7-2	NA	15	TRBD1	TRBJ2-5	CASSLSRTGNNEQYF	TGTGCCAGCAGCTTGTCGAGGACAGGGAACAATGAGCAGTACTTC
TRBV4-3	NA	15	TRBD2	TRBJ2-7	CASSLIVGGFGEQYF	TGCGCCAGCAGCCTAATTGTCGGGGGGTTCGGCGAGCAGTACTTC
TRBV15	NA	15	TRBD1	TRBJ2-1	CATSRPGQGWDEQFF	TGTGCCACCAGCAGGCCGGGACAGGGTTGGGATGAGCAGTTCTTC
TRBV12-3/TRBV12-4	few	14	NA	TRBJ1-2	CASSSAGYDYGYTF	TGTGCCAGCAGTTCAGCGGGCTACGACTATGGCTACACCTTC
TRBV4-1	once	19	NA	TRBJ2-5	CASSQGSGAELDLEETQYF	TGCGCCAGCAGCCAAGGTTCTGGGGCGGAACTCGACCTTGAAGAGACCCAGTACTTC
TRBV27	NA	14	TRBD2	TRBJ2-7	CASTSGGIPYEQYF	TGTGCCAGCACCTCGGGGGGGATACCCTACGAGCAGTACTTC
TRBV5-1	NA	15	NA	TRBJ2-3	CASSLDRGSANTQYF	TGCGCCAGCAGCTTGGATCGCGGTAGCGCGAATACGCAGTATTTT
TRBV5-1	NA	16	NA	TRBJ2-1	CASSLALRLANGEQFF	TGCGCCAGCAGCTTGGCCCTTAGGCTAGCTAACGGTGAGCAGTTCTTC
TRBV10-3	few	17	NA	TRBJ2-1	CAISGSPGTPTYNEQFF	TGTGCCATCAGTGGGTCCCCCGGGACTCCCACCTACAATGAGCAGTTCTTC
TRBV29-1	NA	14	TRBD2	TRBJ2-5	CSVEDPPGGETQYF	TGCAGCGTTGAAGATCCCCCGGGAGGGGAGACCCAGTACTTC
TRBV5-1	few	16	NA	TRBJ2-1	CASSPKDWTGDNEQFF	TGCGCCAGCAGCCCTAAAGATTGGACTGGCGACAATGAGCAGTTCTTC
TRBV6-6	NA	8	NA	TRBJ2-7	CATGEQYF	TGTGCCACAGGCGAGCAGTACTTC
TRBV3-1	NA	15	TRBD1	TRBJ2-1	CASSGRDRKGNEQFF	TGTGCCAGCAGCGGCCGGGACAGAAAGGGCAATGAGCAGTTCTTC
TRBV10-3	NA	11	NA	TRBJ2-5	CAIRSGETQYF	TGTGCCATCCGAAGTGGGGAGACCCAGTACTTC
TRBV29-1	NA	13	TRBD1	TRBJ2-5	CSVGTGGRETQYF	TGCAGCGTTGGAACAGGGGGACGGGAGACCCAGTACTTC
TRBV5-5	NA	13	NA	TRBJ2-7	CASSFSPLDEQYF	TGTGCCAGCAGCTTCTCCCCATTGGACGAGCAGTACTTC
TRBV9	NA	13	NA	TRBJ1-2	CASSENSYYGYTF	TGTGCCAGCAGCGAAAACAGTTACTATGGCTACACCTTC
TRBV4-3	once	17	NA	TRBJ2-5	CASSQNRRRGYEETQYF	TGCGCCAGCAGCCAAAATCGCCGACGGGGCTATGAGGAGACCCAGTACTTC
TRBV7-9	NA	15	TRBD1	TRBJ2-5	CASSDGTGGRKTQYF	TGTGCCAGCAGCGACGGGACAGGGGGGAGAAAGACCCAGTACTTC
TRBV27	NA	14	TRBD2	TRBJ2-5	CASRPGLPRETQYF	TGTGCCAGCAGACCGGGACTACCTCGGGAGACCCAGTACTTC
TRBV29-1	few	14	TRBD1	TRBJ2-1	CSVVDRGVNNEQFF	TGCAGCGTTGTGGACAGGGGGGTCAACAATGAGCAGTTCTTC
TRBV27	NA	14	NA	TRBJ2-3	CASSSLGSVDTQYF	TGTGCCAGCAGTTCCCTAGGATCGGTGGATACGCAGTATTTT
TRBV4-2	NA	16	NA	TRBJ2-7	CASSRPFRTAAYEQYF	TGTGCCAGCAGCCGACCTTTCAGGACAGCGGCCTACGAGCAGTACTTC
TRBV6-5	NA	15	NA	TRBJ2-1	CASSYSQRPYNEQFF	TGTGCCAGCAGTTACTCCCAACGGCCCTACAATGAGCAGTTCTTC
TRBV15	once	14	NA	TRBJ2-7	CATSRTRLVYEQYF	TGTGCCACCAGCAGGACCCGGTTAGTCTACGAGCAGTACTTC
TRBV4-3	NA	16	TRBD2	TRBJ2-1	CASSQDPPAGDNEQFF	TGCGCCAGCAGCCAAGATCCTCCGGCGGGGGACAATGAGCAGTTCTTC
TRBV12-3/TRBV12-4	NA	16	NA	TRBJ2-3	CASSWGLFSGTDTEYF	TGTGCCAGCAGTTGGGGACTTTTTTCTGGCACAGATACGGAGTATTTT
TRBV20-1	NA	14	NA	TRBJ1-5	CSARSQRGGQPQHF	TGCAGTGCTAGGTCTCAGCGGGGGGGGCAGCCCCAGCATTTT
TRBV4-1	NA	15	TRBD1	TRBJ2-1	CASSLEGTGKAEQFF	TGCGCCAGCAGCCTCGAGGGGACAGGCAAGGCTGAGCAGTTCTTC
TRBV4-2	once	17	NA	TRBJ2-7	CASSQELFPAKDYEQYF	TGTGCCAGCAGCCAAGAATTGTTCCCAGCGAAGGACTACGAGCAGTACTTC
TRBV6-5	NA	16	NA	TRBJ2-1	CASSWGSESSYNEQFF	TGTGCCAGCAGTTGGGGAAGCGAAAGCTCCTACAATGAGCAGTTCTTC
TRBV21-1	NA	10	NA	TRBJ1-2	CASTAGGYTF	TGTGCCAGCACCGCAGGCGGCTACACCTTC
TRBV5-1	NA	13	NA	TRBJ2-7	CASSTDNPYEQYF	TGCGCCAGCAGCACGGACAACCCCTACGAGCAGTACTTC
TRBV18	NA	16	NA	TRBJ2-1	CASSPPERSSYNEQFF	TGTGCCAGCTCACCACCTGAGCGTAGCTCCTACAATGAGCAGTTCTTC
TRBV4-1	NA	15	NA	TRBJ2-7	CASSQTSSSYNEQYF	TGCGCCAGCAGCCAAACAAGTTCCTCCTACAATGAGCAGTACTTC
TRBV5-5	NA	13	TRBD2	TRBJ2-7	CASSPWTSWEQYF	TGTGCCAGCAGCCCATGGACTAGTTGGGAGCAGTACTTC
TRBV20-1	NA	15	TRBD2	TRBJ2-3	CGARPRTSGTDTQYF	TGCGGTGCTAGACCCAGGACTAGCGGTACAGATACGCAGTATTTT
TRBV2	NA	16	TRBD2	TRBJ2-3	CASSEGLAESTDTQYF	TGTGCCAGCAGTGAGGGGCTAGCGGAGAGCACAGATACGCAGTATTTT
TRBV10-3	NA	15	NA	TRBJ2-3	CAISELLQGPDTQYF	TGTGCCATCAGTGAACTTCTCCAGGGGCCAGATACGCAGTATTTT
TRBV7-9	NA	15	NA	TRBJ2-2	CASTLTLGSGGELFF	TGTGCCAGCACCCTGACGCTGGGAAGCGGCGGGGAGCTGTTTTTT
TRBV27	NA	14	TRBD1	TRBJ1-5	CASGWTGGDQPQHF	TGTGCCAGCGGATGGACAGGGGGCGATCAGCCCCAGCATTTT
TRBV4-3	once	15	TRBD1	TRBJ1-2	CASSSMTGGIYGYTF	TGCGCCAGCAGTTCAATGACAGGGGGAATCTATGGCTACACCTTC
TRBV5-1	NA	14	NA	TRBJ1-6	CASSRSDALSPLHF	TGCGCCAGCAGCCGTTCGGACGCGTTGTCACCCCTCCACTTT
TRBV20-1	NA	12	NA	TRBJ2-1	CSASPTHNEQFF	TGCAGTGCTAGCCCTACACACAATGAGCAGTTCTTC
TRBV7-2	few	14	NA	TRBJ2-7	CASSLEEFSYEQYF	TGTGCCAGCAGCTTAGAGGAGTTCTCCTACGAGCAGTACTTC
TRBV21-1	NA	12	NA	TRBJ2-7	CASSRTLGEQYF	TGTGCCAGCAGCAGAACCCTAGGCGAGCAGTACTTC
TRBV7-9	NA	13	NA	TRBJ1-1	CASSLDTDTEAFF	TGTGCCAGCAGCTTAGACACGGACACTGAAGCTTTCTTT
TRBV7-2	NA	17	TRBD2	TRBJ2-3	CASSSQGTSASTDTQYF	TGTGCCAGCAGCTCTCAGGGGACTAGTGCTAGCACAGATACGCAGTATTTT
TRBV10-3	NA	16	TRBD1	TRBJ1-3	CAIRPGQHLSGNTIYF	TGTGCCATCCGCCCGGGACAGCACCTCTCTGGAAACACCATATATTTT